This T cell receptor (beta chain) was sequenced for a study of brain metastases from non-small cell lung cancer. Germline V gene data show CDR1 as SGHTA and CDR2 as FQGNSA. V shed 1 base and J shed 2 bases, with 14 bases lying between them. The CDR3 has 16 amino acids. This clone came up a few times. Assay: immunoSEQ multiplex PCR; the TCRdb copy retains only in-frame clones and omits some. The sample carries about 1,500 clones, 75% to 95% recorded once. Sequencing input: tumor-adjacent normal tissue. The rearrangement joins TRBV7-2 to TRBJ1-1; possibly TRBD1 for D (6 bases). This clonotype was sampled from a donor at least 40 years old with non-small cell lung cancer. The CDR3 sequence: CASSLEGGGLNTEAFF. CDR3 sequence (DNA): TGTGCCAGCAGCTTAGAGGGGGGCGGTCTCAACACTGAAGCTTTCTTT.